Below, 20 T cell receptor beta chains from the same sample are listed, as sequenced in a study of blood T cell repertoires in COVID-19. Using immunoSEQ multiplex PCR, the repertoire was profiled, and TCRdb retains in-frame clones only, with some absent. The sample lists about 330,000 clones; around 89% were seen once. Sequenced material: peripheral blood. Receptors were obtained from a man younger than 35 who had recovered from COVID-19.

This chain joins TRBV27 and TRBJ2-5, with 7 bases fitting TRBD1. Looked up from germline, CDR1 is MNHEY and CDR2 is SMNVEV (reference sequence). This CDR3 region has 13 residues. Trimming took 5 bases from V and 5 from J; bases not matched to a gene: 5. CDR3 in DNA: TGTGCCAGCAGTGTCCAGGGGGAGGAGACCCAGTACTTC. This codes for CASSVQGEETQYF.

The rearrangement links TRBV7-6 to TRBJ2-5; a weak D match, TRBD2 (5 bases). CDR1 and CDR2 from the germline V gene are SGHVS and FNYEAQ. Trimming removed 5 bases at V and 5 bases at J, with 12 bases between. There are 13 residues in the CDR3. CDR3 nucleotides: TGTGCCAGCAGCCCAGGAGGAGCGGAGACCCAGTACTTC. This codes for CASSPGGAETQYF.

The chain links TRBV6-6 to TRBJ2-7, with 11 positions matching TRBD1. The CDR3 sequence is 15 residues long. Losses at the gene ends were 2 bases for V and 3 bases for J; bases not matched to a gene: 3. Looked up from germline, CDR1 is MNHNY and CDR2 is SVGAGI (reference sequence). CDR3 bases: TGTGCCAGCAGTTACGGACAGGGGGCGATCTACGAGCAGTACTTC. The encoded protein is CASSYGQGAIYEQYF.

The rearrangement links TRBV28 to TRBJ1-1, with 7 positions matching TRBD1. The ends lost 2 bases at V and 0 bases at J; junction bases unmatched: 3. Germline assignment: CDR1 MDHEN and CDR2 SYDVKM. The CDR3 consists of 15 residues. The CDR3 sequence is CASSLPQGLNTEAFF. The CDR3 DNA is TGTGCCAGCAGTTTACCACAGGGGTTGAACACTGAAGCTTTCTTT.

This clone appeared a single time. The genes are TRBV6-6 and TRBJ2-1, with TRBD1 matching over 9 bases. Unmatched junction bases numbered 1, after V lost 8 bases and J lost 2 bases. CDR1 and CDR2 (germline): MNHNY, SVGAGI (reference sequence). The CDR3 covers 13 residues. CDR3 amino acids: CASGTGPYNEQFF. In nucleotides, the CDR3 is TGTGCCAGCGGGACAGGGCCCTACAATGAGCAGTTCTTC.

This chain joins TRBV10-1 and TRBJ2-4; 8 positions agree with TRBD2. Germline V gene sequence: CDR1 WNHNN, CDR2 SYGVQD (reference sequence). This CDR3 is 14 amino acids long. V gave up 6 bases and J gave up 8 bases; unmatched junction bases: 9. DNA of the CDR3: TGCGCCAGCAGCCCGTCGGGGGGGGAGGACATTCAGTACTTC. Translating gives CASSPSGGEDIQYF.

The chain is built from TRBV6-6 and TRBJ2-7, with TRBD1 matching 7 bases. CDR1 and CDR2 from the germline V gene are MNHNY and SVGAGI (reference sequence). The CDR3 is 15 amino acids. Trimming took 5 bases from V and 2 from J; bases not matched to a gene: 9. CDR3 protein: CASSPRQGGTYEQYF. As DNA, the CDR3 is TGTGCCAGCAGTCCCCGACAGGGCGGAACCTACGAGCAGTACTTC.

The CDR3, as DNA: TGTGCCTGGAGTTTCCGGACAGGGGTAAACATTCAGTACTTC. Translated: CAWSFRTGVNIQYF. This sequence joins TRBV30 and TRBJ2-4; 9 bases map to TRBD1. The V segment lost 2 bases and the J segment 6 bases; nucleotides outside the gene matches: 5. CDR3 length: 14 residues. Germline loops: CDR1 GTSNPN, CDR2 SVGIG (reference sequence).

The count of this clone is one. V and J are TRBV4-2 and TRBJ1-5, with unresolved D. Per germline, CDR1 LGHNA and CDR2 YNFKEQ. Trimming stripped 3 bases from V and 3 bases from J, with 12 bases between. This CDR3 comprises 15 residues. CDR3: CASSQAGKHNQPQHF. CDR3 coding DNA: TGTGCCAGCAGCCAGGCAGGTAAACACAATCAGCCCCAGCATTTT.

V usage is TRBV4-2 and J usage is TRBJ1-5, with 7 bases identical to TRBD1. The length of the CDR3 is 15 residues. Germline-derived CDR1 and CDR2 are LGHNA and YNFKEQ. With 4 bases clipped from V and 2 bases from J, the junction kept 5 bases outside the gene matches. CDR3 sequence: CASSPLGQGNQPQHF. The DNA for the CDR3 is TGTGCCAGCAGCCCTTTAGGACAGGGCAATCAGCCCCAGCATTTT.

V usage is TRBV7-2 and J usage is TRBJ2-2; 10 bases are shared with TRBD1. The CDR3 is 16 residues long. CDR1 and CDR2 (germline): SGHTA, FQGNSA. Trimming removed 1 base from V and 3 bases from J; junction bases left unmatched: 2. This CDR3 reads CASSLVGTGDTGELFF. CDR3 bases: TGTGCCAGCAGCTTAGTAGGGACAGGGGACACCGGGGAGCTGTTTTTT.

This clone was picked up one time. This chain uses TRBV27 with TRBJ2-1, with D possibly matching TRBD1 (5 bases). This CDR3 comprises 16 residues. The V and J ends lost 3 bases and 4 bases respectively, with 16 bases between them. CDR1 is MNHEY and CDR2 is SMNVEV in the germline V gene (reference sequence). CDR3 amino acids: CASSFSSPGPYNEQFF. The CDR3 region has the DNA TGTGCCAGCAGTTTCTCCTCCCCAGGGCCGTACAATGAGCAGTTCTTC.

This chain links TRBV3-1 (or the pseudogene TRBV3-2) with TRBJ1-1; D gene ambiguous. The CDR3 is 14 residues long. The V end was cut by 4 bases, the J end by 5 bases, with 14 bases between. Germline-derived CDR1 and CDR2 are LGHDT and YNNKEL (reference sequence). Written as DNA, the CDR3 is TGTGCCAGCAGCCCCACGACCCAGGCGACTGAAGCTTTCTTT. This sequence encodes CASSPTTQATEAFF.

This chain links TRBV5-4 with TRBJ1-1; 9 nucleotides align to TRBD1. Unmatched junction bases numbered 10, after V lost 4 bases and J lost 9 bases. The germline V gene has CDR1 SGHNT and CDR2 YYREEE (reference sequence). This CDR3 has 14 residues. CDR3 bases: TGTGCCAGCAGCCCCCCGGACAGGGGTGGGAAAGCTTTCTTT. This codes for CASSPPDRGGKAFF. Variable domain in full (rest from reference TRBV5-4 and TRBJ1-1): ETGVTQSPTHLIKTRGQQVTLRCSSQSGHNTVSWYQQALGQGPQFIFQYYREEENGRGNFPPRFSGLQFPNYSSELNVNALELDDSALYLCASSPPDRGGKAFFGQGTRLTVV.

V and J are TRBV6-1 and TRBJ1-1, with no clear D. V was shortened by 2 bases and J by 0 bases, with 10 bases between the two germline ends. Germline values: CDR1 MNHNS, CDR2 SASEGT. The CDR3 is made up of 15 amino acids. The CDR3 is CASSEWMTMNTEAFF. Written as DNA, the CDR3 is TGTGCCAGCAGTGAATGGATGACAATGAACACTGAAGCTTTCTTT.

This clone was picked up a small number of times. The chain uses TRBV5-6 and TRBJ1-2; the D is unclear. Trimming cost V 0 bases and J 0 bases, with 9 bases left between them. Germline CDR1 reads SGHDT; CDR2 reads YYEEEE. The CDR3 length is 15 residues. CDR3 residues: CASSLVEGPNYGYTF. The DNA of the CDR3 is TGTGCCAGCAGCTTGGTGGAGGGTCCTAACTATGGCTACACCTTC.

This chain connects TRBV19 to TRBJ1-2; TRBD1 might be the D (5 bases). Germline CDR1 is LNHDA and CDR2 is SQIVND (reference sequence). CDR3 size: 14 residues. Trimming pared 4 bases from V and 4 bases from J, leaving 13 bases between. For the CDR3, the DNA is TGTGCCAGTAGTACCGAACAGGTTATCTATGGCTACACCTTC. Translated: CASSTEQVIYGYTF. Variable domain in full (rest from reference TRBV19 and TRBJ1-2): DGGITQSPKYLFRKEGQNVTLSCEQNLNHDAMYWYRQDPGQGLRLIYYSQIVNDFQKGDIAEGYSVSREKKESFPLTVTSAQKNPTAFYLCASSTEQVIYGYTFGSGTRLTVV.

This clone was seen more than once but under ten times. The V and J genes are TRBV5-1 and TRBJ2-7; 13 bases agree with TRBD2. CDR3 length: 14 amino acids. J gave up 2 bases and V 4 bases, and 0 bases lay outside the gene matches. CDR1 is SGHRS, CDR2 YFSETQ, per germline. The CDR3 DNA sequence: TGCGCCAGCAGCGGGACTAGCGGGGCCTACGAGCAGTACTTC. It codes for CASSGTSGAYEQYF.

This sequence joins TRBV27 and TRBJ2-1, with 8 bases fitting TRBD1. There are 18 residues in the CDR3. Germline V gives CDR1 MNHEY, CDR2 SMNVEV (reference sequence). Trimming took 3 bases from V and 5 from J; bases not matched to a gene: 15. The CDR3 DNA reads TGTGCCAGCAGTTTGTTTGCTGTGTCGGACAGGGTGGACAATGAGCAGTTCTTC. Protein product: CASSLFAVSDRVDNEQFF.

The V gene is TRBV13, the J gene TRBJ2-1; 8 nucleotides align to TRBD1. The CDR3 loop spans 12 amino acids. CDR1 and CDR2 from the germline V gene are PRHDT and FYEKMQ (reference sequence). V lost 4 bases, J lost 15 bases, and 8 bases stayed unmatched. CDR3 DNA sequence: TGTGCCAGCAGCTCCCAGGGGGCCCCCCTGTTCTTC. Translated: CASSSQGAPLFF.